In this sample, the clone carrying this T cell receptor beta chain turned up many times. Time point denoted: patch test 1, 2 weeks after DPC sensitization. As for treatment: therapeutic diphenylcyclopropenone sensitization with weekly scalp DPC. Unfractionated whole blood served as the source for total RNA extraction. This entry belongs to a study of human T cells and chemical hapten exposure. CDR3 length: 13 amino acids. Germline CDR1 is GTSNPN and CDR2 is SVGIG (reference sequence). V was pared by 5 bases and J by 3 bases, with 1 base of the junction left unmatched. Via MiXCR, TCRdb re-called the RACE reads, giving one row per CDR3 protein. Seen here are some 41,000 distinct CDR3 sequences, more than 3% observed once, and the top ten hold about 26%.

Sequencing used whole blood, obtained in connection with sensitization to the hapten diphenylcyclopropenone (DPC). The source of this sequence is a man in his forties or fifties with alopecia areata. Some clones in this sample may be carry-over from other donors' samples. V usage is TRBV30 and J usage is TRBJ2-5, with 12 bases that match TRBD1. CDR3 in amino acids: CAWGTGGEETQYF. In DNA form, the CDR3 reads TGTGCCTGGGGGACAGGGGGCGAAGAGACCCAGTACTTC.